These 21 T cell receptor beta chains were all obtained from the same sample, sequenced in a study of blood T cell repertoires in COVID-19. Sequencing used immunoSEQ multiplex PCR; TCRdb keeps in-frame clones, though not all of them. The sample shows 120,000 to 150,000 clones, 85% to 90% of them seen only once. Sequencing was done on a sample of peripheral blood. The receptor set was obtained from a woman aged 55 to 70 with acute or convalescent COVID-19.

This clone was counted a single time. V gene TRBV20-1 combines with J gene TRBJ2-7; D is perhaps TRBD2 (5 bases). Germline loops: CDR1 DFQATT, CDR2 SNEGSKA (reference sequence). The CDR3 is 11 amino acids. V dropped 6 bases and J dropped 4 bases, with 10 bases sitting between them. DNA of the CDR3: TGCAGTGCCACGAGGGAGTACGAGCAGTACTTC. This sequence encodes CSATREYEQYF.

V gene TRBV19 combines with J gene TRBJ2-7; D gene uncertain. The CDR3 length is 15 residues. CDR1 and CDR2 (germline): LNHDA, SQIVND (reference sequence). V shed 3 bases and J shed 5 bases, with 17 bases lying between them. The CDR3 sequence: CASSILAAGGDEQYF. The DNA of the CDR3 is TGTGCCAGTAGTATCTTGGCAGCCGGCGGTGACGAGCAGTACTTC.

This rearrangement joins TRBV19 to TRBJ2-1, with 8 bases identical to TRBD1. The V and J ends lost 0 bases and 2 bases, in that order; junction bases with no gene match: 0. From germline, CDR1 is LNHDA and CDR2 SQIVND (reference sequence). The CDR3 totals 15 residues. The CDR3 DNA reads TGTGCCAGTAGTATAGAGGACAGGGCCTACAATGAGCAGTTCTTC. The encoded protein is CASSIEDRAYNEQFF.

With respect to this clone: At one of its ends the junction is not consistent with the germline gene, which may arise from a read error. The chain uses TRBV9 and TRBJ2-1; 10 bases agree with TRBD2. This CDR3 is 15 amino acids long. The V gene's germline CDR1 is SGDLS and CDR2 YYNGEE. As DNA, the CDR3 is TGTGTCAGCACCTTAAAGGGACTAGCGAGCAATGAGCAGTTCTTC. Protein sequence: CVSTLKGLASNEQFF.

The CDR3 region is CATSGSTGVPDTQYF. CDR3 nucleotide sequence: TGTGCCACCAGTGGTTCTACAGGGGTCCCAGATACGCAGTATTTT. V gene TRBV24-1 combines with J gene TRBJ2-3; 7 bases line up with TRBD1. After removal of 5 bases from V and 4 bases from J, the junction contained 8 bases not matched to a gene. Per germline, CDR1 KGHDR and CDR2 SFDVKD. CDR3 length: 15 residues.

V is TRBV6-2 or TRBV6-3 and J is TRBJ1-1; D unclear. The CDR3 runs 13 residues. Germline CDR1 and CDR2: MNHEY and SVGEGT. The ends were cut back, 0 bases at V and 5 bases at J, with 7 bases in the middle. The chain's CDR3 is CASSYSRRTEAFF. In DNA, the CDR3 is TGTGCCAGCAGTTACTCGCGGCGGACTGAAGCTTTCTTT.

This chain links TRBV3-1 (or the pseudogene TRBV3-2) with TRBJ2-7; 13 nucleotides align to TRBD2. This CDR3 contains 18 residues. Germline CDR1 reads LGHDT; CDR2 reads YNNKEL (reference sequence). Unmatched junction bases numbered 9, after V lost 3 bases and J lost 1 base. As DNA, the CDR3 is TGTGCCAGCAGCCACTTTGGACTAGCGGGGGCTGGGTCCTACGAGCAGTACTTC. Translation gives CASSHFGLAGAGSYEQYF.

V usage is TRBV18 and J usage is TRBJ2-4; 7 bases agree with TRBD1. The trim removed 2 bases at V and 5 bases at J, leaving 3 bases unmatched. Germline-derived CDR1 and CDR2 are KGHSH and LQKENI. This CDR3 is built from 14 residues. For the CDR3, the DNA is TGTGCCAGCTCACCATGGGACAGTCAAAACATTCAGTACTTC. Its translation is CASSPWDSQNIQYF.

This chain links TRBV12-5 with TRBJ1-5; 8 bases align to TRBD1. CDR1 and CDR2 (germline): LGHNT, FRNRAP. Unmatched junction bases numbered 6, after V lost 6 bases and J lost 2 bases. The CDR3 consists of 15 residues. DNA for the CDR3: TGTGCTAGTGGCCGCTCAGGGGGCGGCAATCAGCCCCAGCATTTT. This sequence encodes CASGRSGGGNQPQHF.

The CDR3 DNA reads TGTGCTAGTGGTTTGATTAGCGGGGGCCCTCACAATGAGCAGTTCTTC. It yields the protein CASGLISGGPHNEQFF. The V call is TRBV12-5, the J call TRBJ2-1, with 9 nucleotides matching TRBD2. With 2 bases clipped from V and 5 bases from J, the junction kept 7 bases outside the gene matches. CDR3 length: 16 residues. CDR1 is LGHNT, CDR2 FRNRAP, per germline.

The CDR3 spells CAWTTGGTSYEQYF. The DNA for the CDR3 is TGTGCCTGGACGACGGGGGGCACCTCCTACGAGCAGTACTTC. The genes are TRBV30 and TRBJ2-7; D may be TRBD2 (7 bases). Germline values: CDR1 GTSNPN, CDR2 SVGIG (reference sequence). The V gene lost 4 bases and the J gene lost 0 bases, with 13 bases spanning the gap. The CDR3 runs to 14 residues.

This rearrangement joins TRBV9 to TRBJ2-7; D possibly corresponds to TRBD1 (5 bases). V lost 3 bases and J 2 bases, leaving 18 bases between the germline ends. The V gene's germline CDR1 is SGDLS and CDR2 YYNGEE. The CDR3 sequence is 16 residues long. The CDR3 spells CASSGLPGRGPYEQYF. The CDR3 coding sequence is TGTGCCAGCAGCGGCCTCCCAGGGCGCGGTCCCTACGAGCAGTACTTC.

The J gene is TRBJ2-2, the V gene TRBV7-9, with D tentatively TRBD2 (6 bases). Trimming removed 6 bases at V and 3 bases at J, with 11 bases between. Germline CDR1 SEHNR, CDR2 FQNEAQ (reference sequence). The CDR3 extends over 14 amino acids. CDR3 sequence: CASRGGPYTGELFF. The CDR3 bases are TGTGCCAGCAGGGGGGGACCCTACACCGGGGAGCTGTTTTTT.

This chain links TRBV28 with TRBJ1-2; 8 nucleotides align to TRBD1. CDR3 length: 15 residues. V lost 2 bases to trimming and J lost 6 bases; unmatched junction nucleotides: 8. Germline V gene sequence: CDR1 MDHEN, CDR2 SYDVKM. In DNA form, the CDR3 reads TGTGCCAGCAGTTTAGTGCAGGCAGGGGGCGATGGCTACACCTTC. It is translated as CASSLVQAGGDGYTF.

This chain connects TRBV14 to TRBJ2-2; TRBD1 aligns across 9 bases. V dropped 4 bases and J dropped 5; count of bases not matched to a gene: 8. Germline assignment: CDR1 SGHDN and CDR2 FVKESK. This CDR3 is 16 amino acids long. The CDR3 sequence is CASSRGQGLGTGELFF. The CDR3 nucleotides are TGTGCCAGCAGCCGTGGACAGGGGCTCGGGACCGGGGAGCTGTTTTTT.

The rearrangement uses TRBV4-1 and TRBJ2-2; tentatively, D is TRBD1 (5 bases). V lost 0 bases to trimming and J lost 1 base, with 12 bases between them. CDR1 MGHRA and CDR2 YSYEKL come from the germline V gene. The CDR3 has 17 residues. The CDR3: CASSQEMGRLNTGELFF. Here the CDR3 DNA reads TGCGCCAGCAGCCAAGAGATGGGGCGGCTGAACACCGGGGAGCTGTTTTTT.

This sequence joins TRBV7-2 and TRBJ2-3; 11 bases are shared with TRBD2. The CDR3 sequence is 15 residues long. Germline V gene data show CDR1 as SGHTA and CDR2 as FQGNSA. J gave up 4 bases and V 1 base, and 1 base lay outside the gene matches. The CDR3 reads CASSLGLAGSDTQYF. In nucleotides, the CDR3 is TGTGCCAGCAGCTTAGGACTAGCGGGATCAGATACGCAGTATTTT.

This clone was seen a single time. As DNA, the CDR3 is TGTGCCAGCAGCTTCCCCAGACAGGGCAGTGGCTACACCTTC. Protein product: CASSFPRQGSGYTF. The chain joins TRBV11-3 to TRBJ1-2; the match to TRBD1 covers 7 bases. Looked up from germline, CDR1 is SGHNT and CDR2 is YENEEA. J was trimmed by 7 bases and V by 3 bases; bases with no gene match: 8. CDR3 size: 14 residues. The variable domain in full, with the rest retrieved from reference TRBV11-3 and TRBJ1-2, is EAGVVQSPRYKIIEKKQPVAFWCNPISGHNTLYWYLQNLGQGPELLIRYENEEAVDDSQLPKDRFSAERLKGVDSTLKIQPAELGDSAVYLCASSFPRQGSGYTFGSGTRLTVV.

V and J are TRBV5-1 and TRBJ2-6; D uncertain. Germline CDR1 reads SGHRS; CDR2 reads YFSETQ. V lost 5 bases and J lost 2, with 11 bases in between. This CDR3 is 15 amino acids long. CDR3 amino acids: CASSIQPAGANVLTF. As DNA, the CDR3 is TGCGCCAGCAGTATACAGCCCGCTGGGGCCAACGTCCTGACTTTC.

The rearrangement links TRBV28 to TRBJ1-1; D is unclear. The CDR3 is 14 amino acids. Germline CDR1 is MDHEN and CDR2 is SYDVKM. V lost 4 bases to trimming and J lost 0 bases, with 9 bases between them. The CDR3 reads CASSSTGVNTEAFF. The CDR3 DNA follows: TGTGCCAGCAGTTCGACCGGGGTGAACACTGAAGCTTTCTTT. Combining the CDR3 with reference TRBV28 and TRBJ1-1 gives the whole variable domain DVKVTQSSRYLVKRTGEKVFLECVQDMDHENMFWYRQDPGLGLRLIYFSYDVKMKEKGDIPEGYSVSREKKERFSLILESASTNQTSMYLCASSSTGVNTEAFFGQGTRLTVV.

This rearrangement joins TRBV3-1 (or the pseudogene TRBV3-2) to TRBJ2-7, with D possibly being TRBD2 (5 bases). The ends were cut back, 5 bases at V and 3 bases at J, with 14 bases in the middle. The CDR3 has 14 amino acids. The germline CDR1 and CDR2 sequences are LGHDT and YNNKEL (reference sequence). This CDR3 reads CASSRRLAYYEQYF. CDR3 DNA: TGTGCCAGCAGCAGGAGGTTAGCCTACTACGAGCAGTACTTC.